A selection of T cell receptor beta chains follows, all from one sample in a study of blood T cell repertoires in COVID-19. This table comes from immunoSEQ multiplex PCR, and its TCRdb copy is limited to in-frame clones, with some not included. The top ten hold approximately 12% of the sample, which has 140,000 to 150,000 clones, about 84% seen once. Sequenced sample: peripheral blood. The receptors come from a man aged 60 to 69 with active or convalescent COVID-19. Each CDR3 is given with its conserved first and last residue. Fields, in order: clone size, V gene, D gene, J gene, CDR3 DNA, CDR3 protein. A D gene is named only where the DNA matches it firmly. For some rows the clone size is stated as once, few or many, or as a class when expanded; others skip it.

>.|TRBV29-1|TRBD2|TRBJ2-7
TGCAGCGTTGAAGATCGTCGCGGCGGGAGCTCCTACGAGCAGTACTTC
CSVEDRRGGSSYEQYF
>.|TRBV15|TRBD2|TRBJ2-5
TGTGCCACCAGCATCATCCCTAGCGGTCAAGAGACCCAGTACTTC
CATSIIPSGQETQYF
>.|TRBV5-1|TRBD1|TRBJ2-2
TGCGCCAGCAGCTCCGGGACAGGGGGCGAGATGACCGGGGAGCTGTTTTTT
CASSSGTGGEMTGELFF
>.|TRBV19|.|TRBJ1-5
TGTGCCAGTAGTATAGGCCGACAGTACAATCAGCCCCAGCATTTT
CASSIGRQYNQPQHF
>.|TRBV20-1|.|TRBJ1-3
TGCAGTGCTAGTACGTCAGACTATTCTGGAAACACCATATATTTT
CSASTSDYSGNTIYF
>.|TRBV5-4|TRBD2|TRBJ2-1
TGTGCCAGCAGCCCCCTGGGGGGGAATGAGCAGTTCTTC
CASSPLGGNEQFF
>.|TRBV11-2|TRBD1|TRBJ1-2
TGTGCCAGCAGCAGGCCGACAGGGCCTCACAACTATGGCTACACCTTC
CASSRPTGPHNYGYTF
>few|TRBV2|.|TRBJ1-5
TGTGCCAGCAGTGAAAGGGGGTCCGGTCAGCCCCAGCATTTT
CASSERGSGQPQHF
>.|TRBV5-1|.|TRBJ2-3
TGCGCCAGCAGCTTGGCTACTAATCCTAGCACAGATACGCAGTATTTT
CASSLATNPSTDTQYF
>once|TRBV10-3|TRBD2|TRBJ2-3
TGTGCCATCAGTGAGTCAGGAAAGCGGGAGGGATCAGATACGCAGTATTTT
CAISESGKREGSDTQYF
>.|TRBV18|TRBD2|TRBJ2-7
TGTGCCAGCTCACCAGGGATGGGGACTATCTACGAGCAGTACTTC
CASSPGMGTIYEQYF
>.|TRBV6-5|.|TRBJ2-5
TGTGCCAGCAGGGACACTTCGGAGACCCAGTACTTC
CASRDTSETQYF
>.|TRBV5-5|.|TRBJ1-3
TGTGCCAGCACCCTGGTTCCGGCCCCACAGGGAAACACCATATATTTT
CASTLVPAPQGNTIYF
>few|TRBV21-1|.|TRBJ1-6
TGTGCCAGCAGCAAAGACGCTGGCGGCCCGCGGACCTATAATTCACCCCTCCACTTT
CASSKDAGGPRTYNSPLHF
>.|TRBV6-2/TRBV6-3|TRBD1|TRBJ1-2
TGTGCCAGCAGTCGGGACAGCGCGACTCATGGCTACACCTTC
CASSRDSATHGYTF
>.|TRBV18|TRBD1|TRBJ1-1
TGTGCCAGCTCACCAAATAGACAGGGGAGCACTGAAGCTTTCTTT
CASSPNRQGSTEAFF
>.|TRBV6-5|TRBD1|TRBJ1-2
TGTGCCAGCAGTCACGGGACAGTTCGGGGCTACACCTTC
CASSHGTVRGYTF
>.|TRBV19|TRBD2|TRBJ2-2
TGTGCCAGTAGTTCGAAGGCCCCCGGGACTAGCGGGAGATCTGGGGAGCTGTTTTTT
CASSSKAPGTSGRSGELFF
>.|TRBV21-1|.|TRBJ1-5
.
CASRWGQGNQPQHF
>.|TRBV29-1|.|TRBJ1-3
TGCAGCGTTCTGGACATCAACTCTGGAAACACCATATATTTT
CSVLDINSGNTIYF
>.|TRBV21-1|.|TRBJ1-5
TGTGCCAGCATCTCACGGAGCAATCAGCCCCAGCATTTT
CASISRSNQPQHF
>.|TRBV14|.|TRBJ2-7
TGTGCCAGCAGCCAAGTACGGTATTACGAGCAGTACTTC
CASSQVRYYEQYF
>few|TRBV7-2|TRBD1|TRBJ2-2
TGTGCCAGCAGCGAACGGACAGGGGGGAACACCGGGGAGCTGTTTTTT
CASSERTGGNTGELFF
>few|TRBV27|.|TRBJ2-7
TGTGCCAGCAGGGGCCTTGGGGAGCAGTACTTC
CASRGLGEQYF
>.|TRBV21-1|.|TRBJ1-6
TGTGCCAGCAGCCCCGGACAGGGGGGCGTATCGGATTCACCCCTCCACTTT
CASSPGQGGVSDSPLHF
>.|TRBV29-1|TRBD1|TRBJ2-1
TGCAGCGCCGGGACAGGGGGCTTTGAGCAGTTCTTC
CSAGTGGFEQFF
>.|TRBV18|TRBD2|TRBJ2-7
TGTGCCAGCTCACGCGGTGCGGGAGAGGGCTACGAGCAGTACTTC
CASSRGAGEGYEQYF
>.|TRBV4-2|TRBD2|TRBJ2-3
TGTGCCAGCAGCCAAGATCGGGGGTCCGCGGGAGAACCAGATACGCAGTATTTT
CASSQDRGSAGEPDTQYF
>once|TRBV3-1/TRBV3-2|.|TRBJ2-5
TGTGCCAGCCGGGGTTACAGCTTACCTCAAGAGACCCAGTACTTC
CASRGYSLPQETQYF
>.|TRBV3-1/TRBV3-2|TRBD1|TRBJ1-2
TGTGCCAGCAGCCAAGGGAGAGGGACAGGGAAGGTTAATGGCTACACCTTC
CASSQGRGTGKVNGYTF
>.|TRBV2|TRBD2|TRBJ2-1
TGTGCCAGCACCGGCGGGAGGGCCTCGGCCAGTGAGCAGTTCTTC
CASTGGRASASEQFF
>.|TRBV19|TRBD1|TRBJ2-1
TGTGCCAGTAGTATCGGGGGACAGGGTTACCATGAGCAGTTCTTC
CASSIGGQGYHEQFF
>few|TRBV3-1/TRBV3-2|TRBD1|TRBJ2-7
TGTGCCAGCAGCCAAGCCCTGACAGGGTACGAGCAGTACTTC
CASSQALTGYEQYF
>once|TRBV28|TRBD2|TRBJ2-1
TGTGCCAGCCCCCCACTAGCGGGAGGGCCCAATGAGCAGTTCTTC
CASPPLAGGPNEQFF
>.|TRBV27|TRBD2|TRBJ2-7
TGTGCCAGCAGTTCCGGGACTAACTCCTACGAGCAGTACTTC
CASSSGTNSYEQYF
>.|TRBV19|TRBD1|TRBJ2-5
TGTGCCAGTAGTTTGACAGGGGGGTCGGAGACCCAGTACTTC
CASSLTGGSETQYF
>.|TRBV21-1|.|TRBJ2-2
TGTGCCAGCAGAAGAAGAGGACTAGCGGAAACGAACACCGGGGAGCTGTTTTTT
CASRRRGLAETNTGELFF
>.|TRBV23-1|.|TRBJ1-5
TGCGCCAGCAGTCAATCTGGACAGCCCGGGAGCAATCAGCCCCAGCATTTT
CASSQSGQPGSNQPQHF
>.|TRBV29-1|.|TRBJ2-3
TGCAGCGGTCAGGCAACAGATACGCAGTATTTT
CSGQATDTQYF
>.|TRBV30|.|TRBJ1-6
TGTGCCTGGAGTCTCATTGGAGACTCACCCCTCCACTTT
CAWSLIGDSPLHF
>.|TRBV10-3|TRBD1|TRBJ2-2
TGTGCCATCAGTTCGGGGACAGGGAACGCCGGGGAGCTGTTTTTT
CAISSGTGNAGELFF
>.|TRBV18|.|TRBJ2-7
TGTGCCAGCTCACCACCGAGTCAGGGCCGCTACGAGCAGTACTTC
CASSPPSQGRYEQYF
>.|TRBV6-5|.|TRBJ1-1
TGTGCCAGCAGTTACGGGCAGACGACTGAAGCTTTCTTT
CASSYGQTTEAFF
>few|TRBV3-1/TRBV3-2|TRBD1|TRBJ1-2
TGTGCCAGCAGCCAAGCCCTCGGGGGACAGGGGAAAGGCTACACCTTC
CASSQALGGQGKGYTF
>.|TRBV29-1|TRBD1|TRBJ2-7
TGCAGCGTCGTTACAGGGGGACCCTCCTACGAGCAGTACTTC
CSVVTGGPSYEQYF